The sequence of this T cell receptor (beta chain) was determined in a study of T cells in Graves' hyperthyroidism and ophthalmopathy. Background on the study: Peripheral blood specimens were obtained at initial diagnosis, prior to any treatment.

There were TCR beta CDR3 regions amplified from RNA transcripts. First-round RT-PCR of the TCR CDR3 relied on the HTBI primer set. Each CDR3 protein gets one entry after TCRdb re-called the multiplex PCR reads with MiXCR. The sample consists of under 400,000 distinct CDR3 sequences, around 25% of them appearing once. The length of the CDR3 is 15 residues. With 1 base removed from V and 3 bases from J, the gap between germline ends came to 12 bases. Germline CDR1 is MDHEN and CDR2 is SYDVKM. Approximately 10 ml of fresh peripheral blood supplied the PBMCs. The chain has TRBV28 and TRBJ1-1; D not certain. This clonotype was obtained from a man between 50 and 59 years old with Graves' hyperthyroidism. The sample comprised blood. The CDR3 nucleotides read TGTGCCAGCAGTTTATCTCCTACCAAGGACACTGAAGCTTTCTTT. Translated, it gives CASSLSPTKDTEAFF.